The 6 T cell receptor beta chains reported below all come from one sample, sequenced in a study of blood T cell repertoires in COVID-19. TCRdb keeps only in-frame clones here, not all; method: immunoSEQ multiplex PCR. The sample has about 140,000 clones, approximately 80% seen once. The sequenced sample was peripheral blood. Source of these receptors: a woman of 80 years or more in a cohort sampled during active or convalescent COVID-19.

This chain links TRBV6-5 with TRBJ2-2; 8 bases agree with TRBD1. CDR1 MNHEY and CDR2 SVGAGI come from the germline V gene. The CDR3 is 15 amino acids. V was pared by 1 base and J by 3 bases, with 1 base of the junction left unmatched. This CDR3 is CASSYYRGDTGELFF. For the CDR3, the DNA is TGTGCCAGCAGTTACTACAGGGGGGACACCGGGGAGCTGTTTTTT.

This chain links TRBV5-1 with TRBJ2-3, with 14 bases aligning to TRBD2. The CDR3 runs 17 residues. Germline V gene sequence: CDR1 SGHRS, CDR2 YFSETQ. V shed 3 bases and J 0 bases; nucleotides not matched to a gene: 3. The CDR3 sequence: CASSWTSGGSSTDTQYF. The DNA for the CDR3 is TGCGCCAGCAGCTGGACTAGCGGGGGGTCCAGCACAGATACGCAGTATTTT.

V and J are TRBV12-3 or TRBV12-4 and TRBJ1-2; maybe TRBD1 (5 bases). Deletions cut 7 bases from V and 12 bases from J, with 21 bases between. The CDR3 consists of 13 residues. The CDR3 coding sequence is TGTGCCAGCACCCCCGGGGGGGAAGGATTCCACACCTTC. As protein: CASTPGGEGFHTF.

The chain is built from TRBV27 and TRBJ2-7; D possibly corresponds to TRBD2 (6 bases). The V and J ends lost 4 bases and 6 bases respectively, with 16 bases between them. The CDR3 length is 14 residues. The germline V gene has CDR1 MNHEY and CDR2 SMNVEV (reference sequence). CDR3 sequence: CASSSRLGASEQYF. For the CDR3, the DNA is TGTGCCAGCAGTTCAAGACTAGGGGCGTCCGAGCAGTACTTC.

This chain joins TRBV6-5 and TRBJ2-5; tentative D call: TRBD2 (5 bases). The V gene lost 6 bases and the J gene lost 5 bases, with 16 bases spanning the gap. CDR1 is MNHEY, CDR2 SVGAGI, per germline. This CDR3 has 14 residues. For the CDR3, the DNA is TGTGCCAGCAGGGACCCGGGATTTGATGAGACCCAGTACTTC. Its protein product is CASRDPGFDETQYF.

V and J are TRBV27 and TRBJ1-6; tentative D call: TRBD1 (5 bases). Trimming took 6 bases from V and 4 from J, leaving 22 bases between them. There are 18 residues in the CDR3. Germline-derived CDR1 and CDR2 are MNHEY and SMNVEV (reference sequence). In DNA form, the CDR3 reads TGTGCCAGCAGACCAAGTCAGGGCTTTTGGGCTTATAATTCACCCCTCCACTTT. Protein product: CASRPSQGFWAYNSPLHF.